This T cell receptor beta chain was found in a study of cytomegalovirus exposure and HLA in healthy donors. General study results and limits: A later analysis revealed that TCR association rates differed between HLA loci, peaking at DRB1 and bottoming out at HLA-C.

The CDR3 covers 15 residues. V was pared by 1 base and J by 4 bases, with 11 bases between. Germline lookup yields CDR1 SGHTS and CDR2 YDEGEE. Primers included in the PCR were 60 Vbeta and 13 Jbeta primers. Repertoires were generated with immunoSEQ multiplex PCR, while TCRdb's copy carries only in-frame clones and drops some. The table lists some 150,000 clones, roughly four fifths of them singletons, with 4% to 6% in the top ten. On this clone: Its specificity is not known.

The sequencing sample was made of PBMCs. The chain employs TRBV5-8 and TRBJ2-2; a possible D gene is TRBD2 (5 bases). The receptor was derived from a woman in her forties or fifties in good health and CMV-seronegative. The CDR3 spells CASSLSSGFTGELFF. CDR3 bases: TGTGCCAGCAGCTTGAGTTCGGGGTTCACCGGGGAGCTGTTTTTT.